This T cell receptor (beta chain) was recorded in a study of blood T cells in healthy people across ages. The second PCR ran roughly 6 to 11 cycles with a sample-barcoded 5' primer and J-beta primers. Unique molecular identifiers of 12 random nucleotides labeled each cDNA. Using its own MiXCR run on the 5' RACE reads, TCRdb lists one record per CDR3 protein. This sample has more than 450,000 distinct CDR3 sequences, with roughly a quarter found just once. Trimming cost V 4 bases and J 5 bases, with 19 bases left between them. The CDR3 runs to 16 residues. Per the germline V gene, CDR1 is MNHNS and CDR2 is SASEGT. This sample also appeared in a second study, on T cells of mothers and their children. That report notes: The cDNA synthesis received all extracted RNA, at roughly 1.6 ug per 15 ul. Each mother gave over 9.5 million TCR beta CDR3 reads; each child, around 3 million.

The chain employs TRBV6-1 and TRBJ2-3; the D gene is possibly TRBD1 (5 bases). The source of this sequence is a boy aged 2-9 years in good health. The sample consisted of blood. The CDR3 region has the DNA TGTGCCAGCAGTGCAAGGTGGACACACCTGGAAGATACGCAGTATTTT. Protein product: CASSARWTHLEDTQYF.